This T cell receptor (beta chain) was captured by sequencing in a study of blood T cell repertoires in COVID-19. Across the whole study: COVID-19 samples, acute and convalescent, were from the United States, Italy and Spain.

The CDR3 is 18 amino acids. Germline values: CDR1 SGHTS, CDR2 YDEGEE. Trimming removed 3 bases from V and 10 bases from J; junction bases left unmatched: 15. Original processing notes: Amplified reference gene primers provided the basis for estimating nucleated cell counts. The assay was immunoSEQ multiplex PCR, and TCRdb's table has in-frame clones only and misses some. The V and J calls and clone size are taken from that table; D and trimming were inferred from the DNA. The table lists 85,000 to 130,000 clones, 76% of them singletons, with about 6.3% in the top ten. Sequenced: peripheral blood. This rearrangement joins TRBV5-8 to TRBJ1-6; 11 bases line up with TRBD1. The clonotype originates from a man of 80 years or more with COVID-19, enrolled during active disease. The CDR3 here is CASSSNRGGTGGLSPLHF. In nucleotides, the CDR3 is TGTGCCAGCAGCTCTAACAGGGGTGGGACAGGGGGTTTGTCACCCCTCCACTTT.